This T cell receptor (beta chain) was profiled in a study of regulatory T cells in long-lasting Graves disease. The time point here: newly diagnosed GD, antithyroid drugs for less than 3 months. Isolated PBMC RNA provided the starting material for the TCR library. This clonotype was seen more than once but under ten times. Antigen specificity is unknown. According to the study, TCR beta libraries were built with iRepertoire HTBI primers and CDR3-region Arm-PCR. TCRdb itself ran the multiplex PCR reads through MiXCR, one entry per CDR3 protein. There are about 460,000 distinct CDR3 sequences in the sample; around 15% occur only once, and approximately 15% lies in the top ten. Germline V gives CDR1 SNHLY, CDR2 FYNNEI. J gave up 0 bases and V 6 bases, and 5 bases lay outside the gene matches. This CDR3 has 15 residues. General study results and limits: Among persistent patients, a larger number of public clonotypes were shared (roughly 2,700) than among newly diagnosed patients (roughly 1,000).

The same data also contributed to another study, on T cells in Graves' hyperthyroidism and ophthalmopathy.

This TCR was sampled from a woman aged 45-65 years with Graves disease. The sequencing used peripheral blood mononuclear cells (PBMCs), collected at new diagnosis, from a patient treated with antithyroid drugs. This chain connects TRBV2 to TRBJ2-3, with 8 bases that match TRBD1. The CDR3 region is CASRRQGASTDTQYF. In DNA form, the CDR3 reads TGTGCCAGCAGGAGGCAGGGGGCGAGCACAGATACGCAGTATTTT. The entire variable domain, with the rest obtained from reference TRBV2 and TRBJ2-3, is as follows: EPEVTQTPSHQVTQMGQEVILRCVPISNHLYFYWYRQILGQKVEFLVSFYNNEISEKSEIFDDQFSVERPDGSNFTLKIRSTKLEDSAMYFCASRRQGASTDTQYFGPGTRLTVL.